The rows below give T cell receptor beta chains drawn from one sample of a study of memory CD4+ T cells and cytomegalovirus serostatus. The data were produced by immunoSEQ multiplex PCR, yet TCRdb's version contains in-frame clones alone and is incomplete. The sample records some 52,000 clones, around three quarters being singletons. Sequences were obtained from memory CD4+ T cells from blood. Receptor source: an adult in good health and CMV-seronegative. CDR3s include the opening cysteine and the closing phenylalanine or tryptophan. D genes are given only for firm matches.

TRBJ2-3 TRBV6-5 NA CATKNDRTFTDTQYF
TRBJ2-1 TRBV9 NA CASSVDGHSSYNEQFF
TRBJ2-3 TRBV7-3 TRBD1 CASSPQGFMDTQYF
TRBJ2-1 TRBV10-2 NA CASKADRSSYNEQFF
TRBJ1-1 TRBV14 NA CASSQGWGWGTEAFF
TRBJ1-1 TRBV5-5 NA CASSPLAFGQMRMNTEAFF
TRBJ1-1 TRBV5-1 NA CASRSQTEAFF
TRBJ1-1 TRBV2 NA CASTPLTENTEAFF
TRBJ1-6 TRBV7-2 NA CASSHLGGSSYNSPLHF
TRBJ2-2 TRBV6-1 TRBD1 CASSELGQMNTGELFF
TRBJ1-1 TRBV5-1 NA CASSPEGGVEAFF
TRBJ1-2 TRBV9 TRBD1 CASSARDRPYTF
TRBJ2-1 TRBV28 TRBD2 CASSQFSSGSSSRNEQFF
TRBJ2-1 TRBV6-1 NA CASSEPGTSRGEQFF
TRBJ1-3 TRBV7-9 NA CASSFRGEGNTIYF
TRBJ2-3 TRBV27 NA CASSLSRVSTDTQYF
TRBJ1-3 TRBV6-5 NA CASSPTVEYTIYF
TRBJ2-7 TRBV7-9 NA CASSDLRGGNEQYF
TRBJ2-1 TRBV7-9 NA CASSFGSTYNEQFF
TRBJ2-5 TRBV7-8 TRBD2 CASSPSRTSDFQETQYF
TRBJ1-4 TRBV28 NA CASSFFGGGDEKLFF
TRBJ1-2 TRBV9 TRBD1 CASSAGDRGLEGYTF
TRBJ2-1 TRBV9 NA CASSVQTVEEQFF
TRBJ1-1 TRBV5-1 NA CASSQEEGGYTEAFF
TRBJ2-2 TRBV7-9 TRBD2 CASSLVSGRSGELFF
TRBJ2-1 TRBV11-2 NA CASSSSRFNEQFF
TRBJ2-7 TRBV14 TRBD1 CASSLGRGFGYEQYF
TRBJ1-1 TRBV10-2 NA CASSDPWTALNTEAFF
TRBJ2-1 TRBV9 TRBD1 CASSATVTGINEQFF
TRBJ1-3 TRBV7-9 NA CASSPARGRAGNTIYF
TRBJ2-4 TRBV4-1 TRBD1 CASSQRTGDIQYF
TRBJ2-7 TRBV27 TRBD2 CASSRLAGPSYEQYF
TRBJ2-2 TRBV9 TRBD2 CASSPRGGEVSGELFF
TRBJ2-5 TRBV5-6 TRBD2 CASSPGLAGGGETQYF
TRBJ1-2 TRBV27 NA CASSLSGRGYTF
TRBJ1-2 TRBV29-1 TRBD1 CSVRGQPGQGARYGYTF
TRBJ2-1 TRBV2 TRBD1 CASSGDRGGDNEQFF
TRBJ2-7 TRBV11-2 NA CASSLADGLTYEQYF